The 9 T cell receptor beta chains in this list originate from one sample, sequenced in a study of blood T cell repertoires in COVID-19. Clones were sequenced by immunoSEQ multiplex PCR, and TCRdb holds only the in-frame ones, with some missing. This sample has approximately 300,000 clones; approximately 82% occur once, and the top ten carry about 1.2%. Sequenced material: peripheral blood. The receptors were sampled from a woman in her forties or fifties with acute or convalescent COVID-19.

The gene calls are TRBV6-5 and TRBJ2-7; TRBD1 matches at 7 bases. Germline CDR1 reads MNHEY; CDR2 reads SVGAGI. The CDR3 has 14 amino acids. V was pared by 3 bases and J by 2 bases, with 4 bases of the junction left unmatched. The CDR3 spells CASSYTGVPYEQYV. The CDR3 nucleotides read TGTGCCAGCAGTTATACAGGGGTCCCCTACGAGCAGTACGTC.

The CDR3 here is CASSSQRGSYNEQFF. The CDR3 region has the DNA TGTGCCAGCAGCAGCCAGCGGGGGAGCTACAATGAGCAGTTCTTC. V usage is TRBV7-9 and J usage is TRBJ2-1, with 8 positions matching TRBD2. The CDR3 consists of 15 residues. The ends lost 5 bases at V and 3 bases at J; junction bases unmatched: 6. CDR1 is SEHNR and CDR2 is FQNEAQ in the germline V gene (reference sequence).

The rearrangement links TRBV4-1 to TRBJ2-2; D might be TRBD2 (6 bases). V was pared by 1 base and J by 6 bases, with 18 bases between. The CDR3 contains 17 residues. Germline V gene sequence: CDR1 MGHRA, CDR2 YSYEKL. CDR3 nucleotides: TGCGCCAGCAGCCAAGGAACGGGGGTGTTAGGGTCCGGGGAGCTGTTTTTT. Amino acids: CASSQGTGVLGSGELFF.

The rearrangement links TRBV5-4 to TRBJ2-2; D might be TRBD2 (7 bases). With 4 bases removed from V and 5 bases from J, the gap between germline ends came to 15 bases. Germline CDR1 is SGHNT and CDR2 is YYREEE (reference sequence). The CDR3 spans 15 residues. The CDR3 sequence is CASSPPGGATGELFF. Written as DNA, the CDR3 is TGTGCCAGCAGCCCCCCGGGGGGCGCGACCGGGGAGCTGTTTTTT.

The gene calls are TRBV5-5 and TRBJ2-1; 8 bases line up with TRBD1. CDR1 is SGHKS and CDR2 is YYEKEE in the germline V gene (reference sequence). The CDR3 length is 14 residues. Trimming removed 3 bases from V and 4 bases from J; junction bases left unmatched: 3. CDR3 DNA: TGTGCCAGCAGCTCGTGGGACAGGTACAATGAGCAGTTCTTC. This codes for CASSSWDRYNEQFF.

This clone has just one count. The rearrangement links TRBV2 to TRBJ2-5, with 7 bases fitting TRBD2. Germline CDR1 and CDR2: SNHLY and FYNNEI. There are 14 residues in the CDR3. The J segment lost 1 base and the V segment lost 4 bases, leaving 3 bases of the junction unmatched. The CDR3 DNA follows: TGTGCCAGCAGTGGGGGGGGGTTCCAAGAGACCCAGTACTTC. It translates to CASSGGGFQETQYF.

V gene TRBV11-2 combines with J gene TRBJ2-7; 12 bases line up with TRBD1. Germline CDR1 and CDR2: SGHAT and FQNNGV. CDR3 length: 16 residues. Losses at the gene ends were 5 bases for V and 7 bases for J; bases not matched to a gene: 12. The CDR3 loop is CASSPPGTGGLWEQYF. CDR3 nucleotides: TGTGCCAGCAGCCCGCCTGGGACAGGGGGCCTGTGGGAGCAGTACTTC.

Here the CDR3 reads CASSLEVGRADGYTF. The CDR3 coding sequence is TGTGCCAGCAGCTTAGAGGTGGGCAGGGCGGACGGCTACACCTTC. V is TRBV11-2 and J is TRBJ1-2; D is possibly TRBD1 (5 bases). This CDR3 region has 15 residues. Germline V gene data show CDR1 as SGHAT and CDR2 as FQNNGV. V was trimmed by 0 bases and J by 8 bases, leaving 16 bases between them. Filled out from reference TRBV11-2 and TRBJ1-2, the complete variable domain reads EAGVAQSPRYKIIEKRQSVAFWCNPISGHATLYWYQQILGQGPKLLIQFQNNGVVDDSQLPKDRFSAERLKGVDSTLKIQPAKLEDSAVYLCASSLEVGRADGYTFGSGTRLTVV.

The chain combines TRBV6-5 with TRBJ1-6, with D maybe TRBD1 (5 bases). Germline CDR1 reads MNHEY; CDR2 reads SVGAGI. V lost 0 bases and J 8 bases, leaving 11 bases between the germline ends. CDR3 length: 15 amino acids. CDR3 sequence: CASSYSPGKDSPLHF. The CDR3 DNA sequence: TGTGCCAGCAGTTACTCCCCAGGGAAGGATTCACCCCTCCACTTT.